The 29 T cell receptor beta chains in this list originate from one sample, sequenced in a study of T cell responses to AZD1222 COVID-19 vaccine. Generated by immunoSEQ multiplex PCR, the TCRdb table keeps only in-frame clones and is missing some. Of around 160,000 clones listed, 88% were seen once; the top ten hold around 5.2%. This sample comprised peripheral blood, obtained on day 0 of AZD1222 vaccination. The receptors derive from an adult in good health.

This chain joins TRBV5-6 and TRBJ2-5, with 10 bases aligning to TRBD1. The CDR3 is 17 amino acids. The junction had 13 bases not matched to a gene; V was cut back by 4 bases and J by 4 bases. Germline CDR1 is SGHDT and CDR2 is YYEEEE. CDR3: CASSIGQGVLWGETQYF. The CDR3 bases are TGTGCCAGCAGCATCGGACAGGGGGTGCTTTGGGGAGAGACCCAGTACTTC.

This clone was detected a few times. The chain uses TRBV12-5 and TRBJ2-1, with unresolved D. CDR1 is LGHNT, CDR2 FRNRAP, per germline. Between the trimmed V and J ends, which lost 3 bases and 4 bases, there was a span of 1 base. CDR3 size: 11 residues. The CDR3 DNA reads as TGTGCTAGTGGTTTTTACAATGAGCAGTTCTTC. It yields the protein CASGFYNEQFF.

This clone was seen only a few times. The chain employs TRBV30 and TRBJ1-5, with TRBD1 as a possible D gene (5 bases). The CDR3 runs 14 residues. Germline CDR1 GTSNPN, CDR2 SVGIG (reference sequence). V lost 1 base to trimming and J lost 2 bases, with 9 bases between them. CDR3 DNA sequence: TGTGCCTGGAGTGCGGCGACAGGCAATCAGCCCCAGCATTTT. Translating it yields CAWSAATGNQPQHF.

The chain has TRBV5-1 and TRBJ2-7, with TRBD2 matching 8 bases. Germline CDR1 is SGHRS and CDR2 is YFSETQ. The V gene end was trimmed by 1 base and the J gene end by 2 bases; junction bases not matched to a gene: 5. The CDR3 has 15 residues. The CDR3 DNA sequence: TGCGCCAGCAGCTTGTTAGTAGCGGGAACCTACGAGCAGTACTTC. Translating gives CASSLLVAGTYEQYF.

The rearrangement joins TRBV7-8 to TRBJ2-1; 9 nucleotides line up with TRBD2. CDR1 is SGHVS, CDR2 FQNEAQ, per germline. V shed 1 base, J shed 9 bases, and the junction held 10 bases outside the gene matches. This CDR3 is built from 16 residues. The CDR3 spells CASSLVSRGGAGEQFF. The DNA for the CDR3 is TGTGCCAGCAGCTTAGTATCTCGCGGGGGGGCGGGTGAGCAGTTCTTC.

J is TRBJ1-5 and V is TRBV10-3; D unresolved. V was shortened by 7 bases and J by 1 base, with 11 bases between the two germline ends. Looked up from germline, CDR1 is ENHRY and CDR2 is SYGVKD. This CDR3 has 14 residues. The CDR3 nucleotides are TGTGCCATCAACCGCGAAGGAAGCAATCAGCCCCAGCATTTT. Translated, it gives CAINREGSNQPQHF.

The CDR3 bases are TGTGCCAGCAGCTTAACCCCCGGGACAGGTCAGGGTCAGCCCCAGCATTTT. This sequence encodes CASSLTPGTGQGQPQHF. The chain uses TRBV7-3 and TRBJ1-5; 8 bases agree with TRBD1. J was trimmed by 6 bases and V by 0 bases; bases with no gene match: 10. The CDR3 loop spans 17 amino acids. From germline, CDR1 is SGHTA and CDR2 FQGTGA.

The V gene is TRBV7-9, the J gene TRBJ1-4; a weak D match, TRBD1 (5 bases). V dropped 5 bases and J dropped 8 bases, with 18 bases sitting between them. The CDR3 contains 15 residues. In germline, CDR1 is SEHNR, CDR2 FQNEAQ (reference sequence). The CDR3: CASSPTGTSIEKLFF. The DNA of the CDR3 is TGTGCCAGCAGCCCGACCGGGACGTCCATAGAAAAACTGTTTTTT. The variable domain in full, completed from reference TRBV7-9 and TRBJ1-4, reads DTGVSQNPRHKITKRGQNVTFRCDPISEHNRLYWYRQTLGQGPEFLTYFQNEAQLEKSRLLSDRFSAERPKGSFSTLEIQRTEQGDSAMYLCASSPTGTSIEKLFFGSGTQLSVL.

The chain couples TRBV15 to TRBJ2-6; no clear D gene. CDR3 length: 17 residues. The V end lost 1 base, the J end lost 2 bases, and 12 bases lay between the germline ends. In germline, CDR1 is LNHNV, CDR2 YYDKDF (reference sequence). The CDR3 loop is CATSRGRGDAGANVLTF. The CDR3 DNA reads as TGTGCCACCAGCAGAGGAAGAGGAGATGCTGGGGCCAACGTCCTGACTTTC.

This chain uses TRBV7-2 with TRBJ1-1; D uncertain. With 2 bases removed from V and 6 bases from J, the gap between germline ends came to 13 bases. This CDR3 is 14 amino acids long. The germline CDR1 and CDR2 sequences are SGHTA and FQGNSA. CDR3 loop: CASSLTWAAAEAFF. CDR3 DNA: TGTGCCAGCAGCTTAACGTGGGCAGCCGCTGAAGCTTTCTTT.

This chain uses TRBV4-3 with TRBJ1-5; D not certain. The CDR3 loop spans 12 amino acids. Trimming left V 0 bases short and J 7 bases short, with 4 bases between. Germline V gives CDR1 LGHNA, CDR2 YSLEER. CDR3 DNA sequence: TGCGCCAGCAGCCAAGATGGCCAGCCCCAGCATTTT. Translated, it gives CASSQDGQPQHF.

The J gene is TRBJ2-1, the V gene TRBV7-2, with TRBD2 matching over 8 bases. The V and J ends lost 3 bases and 6 bases, in that order; junction bases with no gene match: 7. Germline CDR1 is SGHTA and CDR2 is FQGNSA. The CDR3 consists of 15 residues. CDR3 DNA sequence: TGTGCCAGCAGCTTGGGTAGCGGGATAAGCAATGAGCAGTTCTTC. Residues: CASSLGSGISNEQFF.

The rearrangement links TRBV28 to TRBJ1-6, with TRBD1 matching 7 bases. Germline CDR1 reads MDHEN; CDR2 reads SYDVKM. V shed 7 bases, J shed 9 bases, and the junction held 18 bases outside the gene matches. The CDR3 totals 17 residues. The CDR3 sequence is CASNPSTGKKNSSPLHF. The CDR3 DNA is TGTGCCAGCAACCCATCGACAGGGAAAAAAAATTCTTCACCCCTCCACTTT.

The CDR3 DNA sequence: TGTGCCAGCAGTGAAAGTAGGACCTCCTACGAGCAGTACTTC. Translation: CASSESRTSYEQYF. The chain employs TRBV6-1 and TRBJ2-7; D uncertain. V was cut by 2 bases and J by 0 bases, with 8 bases left in between. CDR1 is MNHNS, CDR2 SASEGT, per germline. The CDR3 length is 14 residues.

This clone was observed once. V usage is TRBV11-3 and J usage is TRBJ1-2; D unclear. Germline-derived CDR1 and CDR2 are SGHNT and YENEEA. The CDR3 totals 13 residues. V lost 1 base, J lost 2 bases, and 5 bases lay in between. CDR3 DNA: TGTGCCAGCAGCTTAGCCAAAAACTATGGCTACACCTTC. It translates to CASSLAKNYGYTF.

CDR3: CAIMEGGREFF. The CDR3 DNA reads as TGTGCCATCATGGAGGGGGGGCGAGAGTTCTTC. This chain uses TRBV10-3 with TRBJ2-1; possibly TRBD2 for D (7 bases). The CDR3 length is 11 residues. From germline, CDR1 is ENHRY and CDR2 SYGVKD. Trimming cost V 7 bases and J 14 bases, with 15 bases left between them.

The V gene is TRBV27, the J gene TRBJ2-7, with 8 bases fitting TRBD2. Germline loops: CDR1 MNHEY, CDR2 SMNVEV (reference sequence). V was pared by 5 bases and J by 2 bases, with 5 bases of the junction left unmatched. The CDR3 runs to 14 residues. In DNA, the CDR3 is TGTGCCAGCAGTCCCCGGGAGGGGGCCTACGAGCAGTACTTC. Protein product: CASSPREGAYEQYF.

The V gene is TRBV6-5, the J gene TRBJ1-3; unclear D gene. Trimming removed 0 bases from V and 4 bases from J, with 4 bases in between. The V gene's germline CDR1 is MNHEY and CDR2 SVGAGI. The length of the CDR3 is 13 residues. The CDR3 region is CASSYSRGNTIYF. The CDR3 nucleotides are TGTGCCAGCAGTTACTCGCGGGGAAACACCATATATTTT.

The chain is built from TRBV9 and TRBJ2-5; 8 bases align to TRBD2. The CDR3 runs to 14 residues. CDR1 is SGDLS and CDR2 is YYNGEE in the germline V gene. V lost 6 bases and J lost 4; bases outside the gene matches: 8. CDR3 sequence (DNA): TGTGCCAGCAACCCGGGGGGGGCCGGAGAGACCCAGTACTTC. It yields the protein CASNPGGAGETQYF.

The CDR3 here is CATSDRTGFGGYTF. The CDR3 DNA sequence: TGTGCCACCAGTGATCGTACAGGATTCGGTGGCTACACCTTC. V and J are TRBV24-1 and TRBJ1-2, with a tentative D call TRBD1 (5 bases). CDR1 and CDR2 from the germline V gene are KGHDR and SFDVKD. The CDR3 runs to 14 residues. Trimming removed 3 bases at V and 7 bases at J, with 14 bases between.

The count of this clone is one. The chain is built from TRBV30 and TRBJ1-5, with D maybe TRBD1 (5 bases). Germline-derived CDR1 and CDR2 are GTSNPN and SVGIG (reference sequence). The V gene lost 5 bases and the J gene lost 3 bases, with 11 bases spanning the gap. There are 13 residues in the CDR3. For the CDR3, the DNA is TGTGCCTGGGCGGGGGATAACAATCAGCCCCAGCATTTT. This gives the protein CAWAGDNNQPQHF.

This clone has a single count. The chain couples TRBV2 to TRBJ2-5; D possibly corresponds to TRBD1 (6 bases). V was clipped by 7 bases and J by 2 bases, with 14 bases between them. The germline gives CDR1 SNHLY, CDR2 FYNNEI. The CDR3 sequence is 14 residues long. CDR3 loop: CASTLLGGQETQYF. For the CDR3, the DNA is TGTGCCAGCACATTGTTAGGGGGACAAGAGACCCAGTACTTC.

This clone has just a few counts. The J gene is TRBJ1-1, the V gene TRBV6-5; D is perhaps TRBD1 (6 bases). CDR1 and CDR2 (germline): MNHEY, SVGAGI. This CDR3 spans 15 amino acids. The V end lost 6 bases, the J end lost 4 bases, and 18 bases lay between the germline ends. Written as DNA, the CDR3 is TGTGCCAGCAGGTCTGCGCTAGGGGGGAGCACTGAAGCTTTCTTT. It yields the protein CASRSALGGSTEAFF.

The rearrangement links TRBV3-1 (or the pseudogene TRBV3-2) to TRBJ1-1, with D possibly being TRBD1 (6 bases). Trimming removed 2 bases from V and 7 bases from J, with 14 bases in between. Germline CDR1 LGHDT, CDR2 YNNKEL (reference sequence). This CDR3 comprises 14 residues. The CDR3 loop is CASSQFDRTLEAFF. The CDR3 coding sequence is TGTGCCAGCAGCCAATTCGACAGGACCCTTGAAGCTTTCTTT.

The V and J genes are TRBV6-2 or TRBV6-3 and TRBJ1-4; perhaps TRBD1 as D (6 bases). The V gene lost 5 bases and the J gene lost 5 bases, with 9 bases spanning the gap. The CDR3 contains 13 residues. The germline V gene encodes CDR1 MNHEY and CDR2 SVGEGT. This chain's CDR3 is CASSGQLNEKLFF. DNA of the CDR3: TGTGCCAGCAGTGGACAGTTAAATGAAAAACTGTTTTTT.

This chain links TRBV5-1 with TRBJ2-7; a weak D match, TRBD1 (5 bases). There are 14 residues in the CDR3. CDR1 is SGHRS and CDR2 is YFSETQ in the germline V gene. The germline V and J ends were trimmed by 1 base and 0 bases, with 8 bases remaining between them. For the CDR3, the DNA is TGCGCCAGCAGCTTGCTGGACAACTCCTACGAGCAGTACTTC. Encoded protein: CASSLLDNSYEQYF.

The chain combines TRBV19 with TRBJ2-3, with 7 nucleotides matching TRBD2. This CDR3 is built from 18 residues. V shed 4 bases, J shed 0 bases, and the junction held 13 bases outside the gene matches. Looked up from germline, CDR1 is LNHDA and CDR2 is SQIVND (reference sequence). The CDR3 sequence is CASSNTGLLAPSTDTQYF. The CDR3 DNA follows: TGTGCCAGTAGTAACACCGGATTACTAGCGCCTAGCACAGATACGCAGTATTTT.

CDR3 in DNA: TGTGCCAGTAGTAACCGCGGACAGGTTAGCTCCTATAATTCACCCCTCCACTTT. This codes for CASSNRGQVSSYNSPLHF. The chain is built from TRBV19 and TRBJ1-6; 7 bases agree with TRBD1. Germline values: CDR1 LNHDA, CDR2 SQIVND (reference sequence). Trimming took 4 bases from V and 0 from J; bases not matched to a gene: 9. This CDR3 has 18 amino acids.

J is TRBJ2-5 and V is TRBV20-1, with D possibly being TRBD1 or TRBD2 (6 bases each). The CDR3 has 14 amino acids. The V and J ends lost 3 bases and 5 bases respectively, with 16 bases between them. Germline V CDR1 and CDR2: DFQATT, SNEGSKA (reference sequence). CDR3 loop: CSASKGGIRETQYF. CDR3 coding DNA: TGCAGTGCTAGTAAAGGGGGGATCCGGGAGACCCAGTACTTC.